The source of this TCR beta chain is a study of CD8 T cells in ankylosing spondylitis. This CDR3 contains 14 residues. Germline assignment: CDR1 DFQATT and CDR2 SNEGSKA (reference sequence). V gave up 6 bases and J gave up 3 bases, with 17 bases separating them. Preparation of TCR beta libraries was done by quantitative 5'-RACE with molecular barcodes. TCRdb itself ran the 5' RACE reads through MiXCR, one entry per CDR3 protein. This sample has approximately 100,000 distinct CDR3 sequences, with 8% to 10% found just once. This clonotype was seen ten or more times. Its antigen is not known. Whole-study results and caveats: Several highly homologous variants made up a TCR beta motif that seemed to typify ankylosing spondylitis blood. As for the disease-linked clones, they showed a CD8+ phenotype and occurred at relatively low frequencies in peripheral blood. Some motif variants had been reported before (in reactive arthritis synovial fluid and blood).

The J gene is TRBJ2-5, the V gene TRBV20-1; D perhaps matches TRBD2 (5 bases). This TCR was recovered from a male donor with ankylosing spondylitis or in good health (not recorded which). Material for sequencing was blood, either unsorted or a sorted T cell fraction (not recorded which). In DNA, the CDR3 is TGCAGTGCCCCGAGGGCTAGCTGGGAAGAGACCCAGTACTTC. It yields the protein CSAPRASWEETQYF.